The 2 T cell receptor beta chains below all came from one sample that was sequenced in a study of STAT3 mutations in large granular lymphocyte leukemia. Study-level points and caveats: Every T-cell large granular lymphocyte leukemia patient had at least one immunodominant TCR beta clonotype.

These receptors are not linked to any known antigen. The table came from immunoSEQ multiplex PCR; TCRdb's copy has only in-frame clones and leaves some out. Altogether about 10,000 clones are present, around 90% being singletons, with the ten largest covering over 25%. The material sequenced was peripheral blood mononuclear cells. These receptor sequences come from a man in his 60s with T-cell large granular lymphocyte leukemia. Some clones in this sample may be carry-over from other donors' samples.

V usage is TRBV28 and J usage is TRBJ2-1; the match to TRBD2 covers 7 bases. The germline V gene encodes CDR1 MDHEN and CDR2 SYDVKM. Unmatched junction bases numbered 4, after V lost 2 bases and J lost 0 bases. CDR3 length equals 16 residues. CDR3 amino acids: CASSLGGGSSYNEQFF. The DNA for the CDR3 is TGTGCCAGCAGTTTAGGGGGGGGGAGCTCCTACAATGAGCAGTTCTTC.

The CDR3: CASSSQGGSLGEQFF. CDR3 nucleotide sequence: TGCGCCAGCAGCTCCCAGGGGGGTAGCCTCGGTGAGCAGTTCTTC. The V gene is TRBV5-1, the J gene TRBJ2-1, with D tentatively TRBD1 (7 bases). This CDR3 has 15 residues. The germline V gene encodes CDR1 SGHRS and CDR2 YFSETQ. V lost 3 bases and J lost 9, with 19 bases in between.